These 26 T cell receptor beta chains were all obtained from the same sample, sequenced in a study of blood T cells in healthy people across ages. A sample-barcoded 5' primer and a J-beta primer mix were used in a second PCR of about 6 to 11 cycles. In TCRdb, the 5' RACE reads were re-called with MiXCR into one record per CDR3 protein. The profile shows some 700,000 distinct CDR3 sequences, 43% of them singletons. The sequenced material came from blood. The origin of the receptors is a woman aged 60-75 years in good health.

The chain couples TRBV7-2 to TRBJ1-5; D remains ambiguous. Trimming took off 5 bases at V and 2 bases at J, with 10 bases between the two ends. Germline-derived CDR1 and CDR2 are SGHTA and FQGNSA. This CDR3 has 14 residues. This CDR3 is CASSPEAGNQPQHF. The CDR3 nucleotides read TGTGCCAGCAGCCCCGAGGCCGGCAATCAGCCCCAGCATTTT.

This clonotype was seen just once. The V call is TRBV11-3, the J call TRBJ2-7, with 7 positions matching TRBD1. The CDR3 is made up of 15 amino acids. Germline assignment: CDR1 SGHNT and CDR2 YENEEA. Trimming removed 5 bases from V and 12 bases from J; junction bases left unmatched: 19. CDR3 in amino acids: CASSEGRQGQETRYF. The CDR3, as DNA: TGTGCCAGCAGCGAGGGGAGACAGGGTCAAGAGACCCGGTACTTC.

This clonotype was observed many times. The chain couples TRBV29-1 to TRBJ2-7, with D possibly matching TRBD1 (6 bases). The V end lost 6 bases, the J end lost 2 bases, and 17 bases lay between the germline ends. Germline V gene data show CDR1 as SQVTM and CDR2 as ANQGSEA. CDR3 length: 14 residues. Written as DNA, the CDR3 is TGCAGCGTCGCGGCCCAGGGGCCCACCTACGAGCAGTACTTC. Amino acids: CSVAAQGPTYEQYF.

The gene calls are TRBV29-1 and TRBJ2-1; 14 bases line up with TRBD2. From germline, CDR1 is SQVTM and CDR2 ANQGSEA. J lost 7 bases, V lost 3 bases, and 8 bases had no gene match. The CDR3 length is 16 residues. Here the CDR3 reads CSVELGTSGRQNEQFF. The CDR3, as DNA: TGCAGCGTTGAGCTTGGGACTAGCGGGAGACAGAATGAGCAGTTCTTC.

This clonotype was seen more than once but under ten times. J is TRBJ1-1 and V is TRBV25-1; D unresolved. The V gene's germline CDR1 is MGHDK and CDR2 SYGVNS. V was clipped by 0 bases and J by 3 bases, with 5 bases between them. This CDR3 region has 13 residues. The CDR3 nucleotides read TGTGCCAGCAGTGAATATCAGGACACTGAAGCTTTCTTT. Amino acids: CASSEYQDTEAFF.

This clonotype was counted only a few times. The rearrangement links TRBV7-9 to TRBJ2-7, with 14 bases that match TRBD2. The J call may be faulty, since TRBJ2-5 better matches the DNA end. The CDR3 is 17 amino acids. Germline V gene sequence: CDR1 SEHNR, CDR2 FQNEAQ (reference sequence). The CDR3 DNA is TGTGCCAGCAGCTACTGGGGACTAGCGGGAGTTAAGGAGACCCAGTACTTC. This translates into CASSYWGLAGVKETQYF.

This clonotype was counted once. CDR3 residues: CASSPGTGFYEQYF. Here the CDR3 DNA reads TGTGCCAGCAGCCCTGGGACGGGTTTCTACGAGCAGTACTTC. The rearrangement joins TRBV3-1 to TRBJ2-4; D assignment may be TRBD1 or TRBD2 (5 bases each). The closer fit of TRBJ2-7 to the DNA end suggests the J call may be wrong. The CDR3 is made up of 14 amino acids. Germline V lookup: CDR1 LGHDT, CDR2 YNNKEL (reference sequence).

This clonotype has at least ten counts. The chain recombines TRBV4-2 with TRBJ2-6, with D perhaps assigned TRBD1 or TRBD2 (5 bases each). CDR3 length: 16 amino acids. V was shortened by 1 base and J by 0 bases, with 7 bases between the two germline ends. The germline gives CDR1 LGHNA, CDR2 YNFKEQ. CDR3 nucleotides: TGTGCCAGCAGCCAAGGAGGGGACTCTGGGGCCAACGTCCTGACTTTC. Its translation is CASSQGGDSGANVLTF.

This clonotype was seen repeatedly, ten times or more. This chain links TRBV7-7 with TRBJ2-3; 9 bases line up with TRBD2. The trim removed 5 bases at V and 4 bases at J, leaving 4 bases unmatched. CDR3 length: 14 amino acids. Germline CDR1 is SSHAT and CDR2 is FNYEAQ (reference sequence). DNA for the CDR3: TGTGCCAGCAGCACCGGACTAGCGCCAGATACGCAGTATTTT. Residues: CASSTGLAPDTQYF.

Notes on this clonotype: One base away lies a much larger clone, so this may be a sequencing read error. The chain carries TRBV10-3 and TRBJ2-1; the D call may be TRBD1 or TRBD2 (5 bases each). Trimming cost V 5 bases and J 13 bases, with 15 bases left between them. The CDR3 has 12 residues. Per germline, CDR1 ENHRY and CDR2 SYGVKD. The CDR3 DNA reads TGTGCCATCAGTCCTTCTGAGGGGACCCAGTTCTTC. Its protein is CAISPSEGTQFF.

CDR3 in DNA: TGTGCCAGCAGTGCGGGACTAGCGGGAGGGTTTCAAGAGACCCAGTACTTC. Its translation is CASSAGLAGGFQETQYF. V and J are TRBV6-2 or TRBV6-3 and TRBJ2-5; 16 positions match TRBD2. The J segment lost 2 bases and the V segment lost 5 bases, leaving 5 bases of the junction unmatched. Looked up from germline, CDR1 is MNHEY and CDR2 is SVGEGT. The CDR3 has 17 amino acids.

This clonotype occurred a few times. The chain links TRBV7-8 to TRBJ2-3; D tentatively reads TRBD1 or TRBD2 (5 bases each). This CDR3 spans 14 amino acids. Germline CDR1 reads SGHVS; CDR2 reads FQNEAQ. Trimming removed 5 bases at V and 1 base at J, with 10 bases between. The CDR3 loop is CASSIRDRTDTQYF. CDR3 sequence (DNA): TGTGCCAGCAGCATCCGGGACCGCACAGATACGCAGTATTTT. The variable domain in full, completed from reference TRBV7-8 and TRBJ2-3, reads GAGVSQSPRYKVAKRGQDVALRCDPISGHVSLFWYQQALGQGPEFLTYFQNEAQLDKSGLPSDRFFAERPEGSVSTLKIQRTQQEDSAVYLCASSIRDRTDTQYFGPGTRLTVL.

This rearrangement joins TRBV29-1 to TRBJ2-5; D is perhaps TRBD1 or TRBD2 (6 bases each). The CDR3 has 15 residues. Germline V gene data show CDR1 as SQVTM and CDR2 as ANQGSEA. The germline V and J ends were trimmed by 5 bases and 11 bases, with 27 bases remaining between them. CDR3 in amino acids: CSVFEGGGRKNEQYF. CDR3 coding DNA: TGCAGCGTTTTTGAGGGGGGTGGAAGGAAGAATGAGCAGTACTTC. The whole variable domain, remainder taken from reference TRBV29-1 and TRBJ2-5, is SAVISQKPSRDICQRGTSLTIQCQVDSQVTMMFWYRQQPGQSLTLIATANQGSEATYESGFVIDKFPISRPNLTFSTLTVSNMSPEDSSIYLCSVFEGGGRKNEQYFGPGTRLLVL.

The chain links TRBV11-1 to TRBJ1-2; D remains unclear. Germline CDR1 and CDR2: SGHAT and FQDESV (reference sequence). The V end was cut by 5 bases, the J end by 6 bases, with 16 bases between. The CDR3 contains 14 residues. As DNA, the CDR3 is TGTGCCAGCAGCCACCGGTCGTTCCAGGATGGCTACACCTTC. It translates to CASSHRSFQDGYTF.

This clonotype came up a few times. This chain uses TRBV12-3 or TRBV12-4 with TRBJ2-1, with TRBD1 matching over 11 bases. CDR3 length equals 15 residues. The ends lost 5 bases at V and 9 bases at J; junction bases unmatched: 9. This CDR3 reads CASSLGTGGFGEQFF. In nucleotides, the CDR3 is TGTGCCAGCAGTCTCGGGACAGGGGGTTTTGGTGAGCAGTTCTTC.

This clonotype was found a few times. The chain carries TRBV20-1 and TRBJ1-1, with D possibly matching TRBD1 (5 bases). The V gene lost 0 bases and the J gene lost 4 bases, with 24 bases spanning the gap. This CDR3 has 18 amino acids. Germline CDR1 is DFQATT and CDR2 is SNEGSKA (reference sequence). CDR3 sequence (DNA): TGCAGTGCTAGAGATCCAAAAAGGGACGCGGGAAGGGGCACTGAAGCTTTCTTT. It encodes CSARDPKRDAGRGTEAFF.

This clonotype occurred once. V usage is TRBV15 and J usage is TRBJ1-5, with D hard to call. This CDR3 comprises 15 residues. Germline CDR1 is LNHNV and CDR2 is YYDKDF (reference sequence). Deletions cut 4 bases from V and 4 bases from J, with 14 bases between. CDR3 nucleotide sequence: TGTGCCACCAGCACCCGTTCAAGAAAGAATCAGCCCCAGCATTTT. Translated, it gives CATSTRSRKNQPQHF.

CDR3 protein: CASSLFVGINTEAFF. The CDR3 DNA is TGTGCCAGCAGTTTATTCGTAGGGATTAACACTGAAGCTTTCTTT. The chain uses TRBV27 and TRBJ1-1; D gene unclear. The germline gives CDR1 MNHEY, CDR2 SMNVEV (reference sequence). Trimming stripped 1 base from V and 2 bases from J, with 11 bases between. The length of the CDR3 is 15 residues.

The V and J genes are TRBV28 and TRBJ2-3; TRBD2 agrees at 9 bases. Germline loops: CDR1 MDHEN, CDR2 SYDVKM. The CDR3 extends over 16 amino acids. Trimming at V came to 5 bases and at J to 4 bases, leaving 10 bases not matched to a gene. CDR3 amino acids: CASSVTSGVLSDTQYF. CDR3 DNA: TGTGCCAGCAGTGTGACTAGCGGAGTCCTCTCAGATACGCAGTATTTT.

The V and J genes are TRBV20-1 and TRBJ1-6, with D maybe TRBD1 (6 bases). V lost 2 bases to trimming and J lost 2 bases, with 10 bases between them. The CDR3 has 15 amino acids. Germline CDR1 reads DFQATT; CDR2 reads SNEGSKA (reference sequence). This CDR3 reads CSARLRGTYNSPLHF. CDR3 in DNA: TGCAGTGCTAGATTAAGGGGGACCTATAATTCACCCCTCCACTTT.

The rearrangement joins TRBV20-1 to TRBJ2-1; D unresolved. V was pared by 1 base and J by 0 bases, with 10 bases between. This CDR3 has 15 amino acids. Germline V gene sequence: CDR1 DFQATT, CDR2 SNEGSKA (reference sequence). The CDR3 DNA reads TGCAGTGCTAGAGGAAAGGGTCTCTCCTACAATGAGCAGTTCTTC. Translated: CSARGKGLSYNEQFF.

The rearrangement links TRBV20-1 to TRBJ1-2; a weak D match, TRBD1 (5 bases). Germline V lookup: CDR1 DFQATT, CDR2 SNEGSKA (reference sequence). The V gene lost 0 bases and the J gene lost 10 bases, with 18 bases spanning the gap. This CDR3 is built from 14 residues. The CDR3: CSARDQGTAHDYTF. As DNA, the CDR3 is TGCAGTGCTAGAGACCAAGGGACGGCTCACGACTACACCTTC.

CDR3 in amino acids: CAWSVSGGPPYEQYF. As DNA, the CDR3 is TGTGCCTGGAGTGTATCAGGGGGCCCTCCTTACGAGCAGTACTTC. This rearrangement joins TRBV30 to TRBJ2-7, with 8 bases identical to TRBD1. Trimming cost V 0 bases and J 4 bases; bases outside gene matches: 8. Germline assignment: CDR1 GTSNPN and CDR2 SVGIG (reference sequence). This CDR3 is built from 15 residues.

This clonotype was seen a few times. V is TRBV20-1 and J is TRBJ2-7; 7 positions match TRBD2. V shed 5 bases and J 4 bases; nucleotides not matched to a gene: 11. The CDR3 spans 14 residues. Germline assignment: CDR1 DFQATT and CDR2 SNEGSKA (reference sequence). DNA of the CDR3: TGCAGTGCTGAGACCCCACTAGCGATGTACGAGCAGTACTTC. Protein product: CSAETPLAMYEQYF.

This clonotype has just a few counts. This chain joins TRBV7-2 and TRBJ2-3; a weak D match, TRBD1 (6 bases). Germline values: CDR1 SGHTA, CDR2 FQGNSA. V lost 1 base to trimming and J lost 0 bases, with 11 bases between them. The CDR3 consists of 16 residues. CDR3 coding DNA: TGTGCCAGCAGCTTAGAGGACAGCCGGAGCACAGATACGCAGTATTTT. This gives the protein CASSLEDSRSTDTQYF. The full variable domain, in which reference TRBV7-2 and TRBJ2-3 provide the parts outside the CDR3, is GAGVSQSPSNKVTEKGKDVELRCDPISGHTALYWYRQSLGQGLEFLIYFQGNSAPDKSGLPSDRFSAERTGGSVSTLTIQRTQQEDSAVYLCASSLEDSRSTDTQYFGPGTRLTVL.

The V and J genes are TRBV20-1 and TRBJ1-5; 8 positions agree with TRBD1. After removal of 6 bases from V and 4 bases from J, the junction contained 8 bases not matched to a gene. The germline V gene has CDR1 DFQATT and CDR2 SNEGSKA (reference sequence). This CDR3 comprises 14 residues. In nucleotides, the CDR3 is TGCAGTGCGCGGACAGGGCGAGGTAATCAGCCCCAGCATTTT. Amino acids: CSARTGRGNQPQHF.